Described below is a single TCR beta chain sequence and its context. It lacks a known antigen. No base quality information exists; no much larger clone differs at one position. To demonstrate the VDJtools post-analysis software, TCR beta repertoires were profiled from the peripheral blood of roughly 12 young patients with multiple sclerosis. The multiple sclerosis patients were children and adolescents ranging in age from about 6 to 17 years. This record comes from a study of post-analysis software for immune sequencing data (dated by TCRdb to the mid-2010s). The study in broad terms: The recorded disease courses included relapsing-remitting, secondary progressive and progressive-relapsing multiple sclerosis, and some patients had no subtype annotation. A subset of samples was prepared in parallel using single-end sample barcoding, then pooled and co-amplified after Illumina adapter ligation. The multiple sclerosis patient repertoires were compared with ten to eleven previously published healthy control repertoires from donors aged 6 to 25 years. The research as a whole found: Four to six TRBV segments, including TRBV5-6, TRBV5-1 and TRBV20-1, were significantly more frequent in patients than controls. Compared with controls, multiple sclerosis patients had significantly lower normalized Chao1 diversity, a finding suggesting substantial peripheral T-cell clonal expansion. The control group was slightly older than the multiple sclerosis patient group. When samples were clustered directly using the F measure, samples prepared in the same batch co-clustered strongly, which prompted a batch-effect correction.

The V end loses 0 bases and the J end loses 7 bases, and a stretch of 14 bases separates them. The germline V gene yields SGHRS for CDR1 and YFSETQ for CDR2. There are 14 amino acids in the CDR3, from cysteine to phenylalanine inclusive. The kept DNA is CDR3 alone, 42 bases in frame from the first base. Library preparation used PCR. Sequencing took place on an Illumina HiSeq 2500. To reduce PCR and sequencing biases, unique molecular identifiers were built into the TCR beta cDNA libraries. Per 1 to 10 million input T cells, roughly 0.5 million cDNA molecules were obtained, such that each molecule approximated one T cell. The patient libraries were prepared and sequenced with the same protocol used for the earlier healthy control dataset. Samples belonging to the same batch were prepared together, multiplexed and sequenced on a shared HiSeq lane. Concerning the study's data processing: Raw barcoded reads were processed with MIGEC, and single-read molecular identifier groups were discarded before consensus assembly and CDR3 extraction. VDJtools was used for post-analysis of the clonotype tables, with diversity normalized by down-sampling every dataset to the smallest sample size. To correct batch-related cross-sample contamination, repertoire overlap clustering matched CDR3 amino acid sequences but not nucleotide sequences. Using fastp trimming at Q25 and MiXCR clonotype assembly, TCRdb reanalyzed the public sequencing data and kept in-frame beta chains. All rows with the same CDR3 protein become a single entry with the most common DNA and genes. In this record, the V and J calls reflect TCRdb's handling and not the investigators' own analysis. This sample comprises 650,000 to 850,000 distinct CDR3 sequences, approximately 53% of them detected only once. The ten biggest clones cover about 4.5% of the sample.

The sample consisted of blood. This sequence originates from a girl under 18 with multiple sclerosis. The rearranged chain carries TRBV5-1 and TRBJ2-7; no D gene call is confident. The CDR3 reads CASSLGGILGEQYF. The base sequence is TGCGCCAGCAGCTTGGGGGGAATCCTAGGGGAGCAGTACTTC.